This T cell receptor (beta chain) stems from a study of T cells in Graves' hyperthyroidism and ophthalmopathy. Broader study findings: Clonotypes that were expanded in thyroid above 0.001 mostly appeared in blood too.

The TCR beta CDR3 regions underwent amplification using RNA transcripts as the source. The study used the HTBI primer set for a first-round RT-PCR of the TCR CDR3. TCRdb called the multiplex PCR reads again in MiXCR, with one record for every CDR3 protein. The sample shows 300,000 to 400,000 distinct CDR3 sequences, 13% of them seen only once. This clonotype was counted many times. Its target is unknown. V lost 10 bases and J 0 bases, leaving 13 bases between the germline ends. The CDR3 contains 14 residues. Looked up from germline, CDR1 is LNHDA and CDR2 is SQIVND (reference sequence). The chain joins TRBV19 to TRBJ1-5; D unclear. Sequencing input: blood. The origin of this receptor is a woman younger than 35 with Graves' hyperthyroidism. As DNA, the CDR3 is TGTGCCACCGAGGTGGGAGGTAGCAATCAGCCCCAGCATTTT. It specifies CATEVGGSNQPQHF. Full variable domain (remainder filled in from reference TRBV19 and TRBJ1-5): DGGITQSPKYLFRKEGQNVTLSCEQNLNHDAMYWYRQDPGQGLRLIYYSQIVNDFQKGDIAEGYSVSREKKESFPLTVTSAQKNPTAFYLCATEVGGSNQPQHFGDGTRLSIL.